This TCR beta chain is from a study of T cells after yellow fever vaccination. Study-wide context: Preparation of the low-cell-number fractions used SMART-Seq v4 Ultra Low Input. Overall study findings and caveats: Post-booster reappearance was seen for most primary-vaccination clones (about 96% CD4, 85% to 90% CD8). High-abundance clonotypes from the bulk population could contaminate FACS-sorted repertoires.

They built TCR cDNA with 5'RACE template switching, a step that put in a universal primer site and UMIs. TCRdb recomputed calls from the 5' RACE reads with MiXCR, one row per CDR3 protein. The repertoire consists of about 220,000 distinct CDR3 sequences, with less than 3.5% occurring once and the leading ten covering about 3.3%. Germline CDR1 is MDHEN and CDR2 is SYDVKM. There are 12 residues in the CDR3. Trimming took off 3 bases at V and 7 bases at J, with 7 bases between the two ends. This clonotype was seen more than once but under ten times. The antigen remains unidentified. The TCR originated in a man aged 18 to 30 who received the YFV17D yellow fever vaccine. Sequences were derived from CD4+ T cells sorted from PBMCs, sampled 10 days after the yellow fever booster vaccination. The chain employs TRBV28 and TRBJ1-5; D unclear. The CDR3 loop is CASSFSRQPQHF. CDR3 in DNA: TGTGCCAGCAGTTTTTCAAGGCAGCCCCAGCATTTT.